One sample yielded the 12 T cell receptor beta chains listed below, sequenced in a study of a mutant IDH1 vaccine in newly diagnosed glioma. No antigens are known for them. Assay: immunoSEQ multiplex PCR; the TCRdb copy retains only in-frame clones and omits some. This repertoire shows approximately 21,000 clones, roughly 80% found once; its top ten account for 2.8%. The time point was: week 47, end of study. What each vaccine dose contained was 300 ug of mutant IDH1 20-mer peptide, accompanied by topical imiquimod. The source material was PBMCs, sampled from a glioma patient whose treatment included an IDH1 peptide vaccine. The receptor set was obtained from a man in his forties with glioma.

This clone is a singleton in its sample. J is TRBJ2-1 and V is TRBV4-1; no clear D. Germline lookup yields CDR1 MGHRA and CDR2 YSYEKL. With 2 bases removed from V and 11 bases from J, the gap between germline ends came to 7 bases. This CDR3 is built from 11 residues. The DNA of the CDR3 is TGCGCCAGCAGCCAACTGTCTCAGCAGTTCTTC. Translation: CASSQLSQQFF.

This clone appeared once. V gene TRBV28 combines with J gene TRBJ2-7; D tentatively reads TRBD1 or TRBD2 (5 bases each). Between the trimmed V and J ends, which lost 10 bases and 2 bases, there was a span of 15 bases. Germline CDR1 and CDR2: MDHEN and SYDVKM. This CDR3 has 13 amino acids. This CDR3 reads CATMGPAAYEQYF. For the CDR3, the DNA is TGTGCCACCATGGGACCCGCTGCCTACGAGCAGTACTTC.

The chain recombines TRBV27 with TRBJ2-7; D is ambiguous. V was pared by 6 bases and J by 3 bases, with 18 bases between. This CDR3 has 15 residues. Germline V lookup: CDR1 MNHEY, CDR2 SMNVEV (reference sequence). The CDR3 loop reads CASSLRGASSYEQYF. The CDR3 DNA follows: TGTGCCAGCAGCCTTCGCGGTGCCAGTAGCTACGAGCAGTACTTC.

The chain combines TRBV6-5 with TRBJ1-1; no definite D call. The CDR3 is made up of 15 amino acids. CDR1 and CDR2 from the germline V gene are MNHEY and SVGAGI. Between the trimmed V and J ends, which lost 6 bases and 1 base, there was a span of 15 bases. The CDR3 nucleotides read TGTGCCAGCAGACCAGAAGGCAGGTGGAACACTGAAGCTTTCTTT. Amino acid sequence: CASRPEGRWNTEAFF.

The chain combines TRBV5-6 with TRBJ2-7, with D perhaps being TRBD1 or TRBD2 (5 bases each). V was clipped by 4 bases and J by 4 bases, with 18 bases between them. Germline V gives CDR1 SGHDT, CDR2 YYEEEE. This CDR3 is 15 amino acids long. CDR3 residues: CASSLLGAGPYEQYF. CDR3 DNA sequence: TGTGCCAGCAGCCTGCTCGGGGCGGGCCCTTACGAGCAGTACTTC.

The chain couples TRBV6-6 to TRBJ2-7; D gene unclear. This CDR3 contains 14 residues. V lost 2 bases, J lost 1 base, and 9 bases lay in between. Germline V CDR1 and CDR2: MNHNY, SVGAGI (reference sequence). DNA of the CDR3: TGTGCCAGCAGTTACAACTCAGGATCCTACGAGCAGTACTTC. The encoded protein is CASSYNSGSYEQYF.

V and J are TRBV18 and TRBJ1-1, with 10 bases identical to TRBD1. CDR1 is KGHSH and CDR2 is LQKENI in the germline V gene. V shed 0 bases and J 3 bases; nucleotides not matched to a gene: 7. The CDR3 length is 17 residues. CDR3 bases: TGTGCCAGCTCACCACCGACAGGGGGCGTGGGGTACACTGAAGCTTTCTTT. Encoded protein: CASSPPTGGVGYTEAFF.

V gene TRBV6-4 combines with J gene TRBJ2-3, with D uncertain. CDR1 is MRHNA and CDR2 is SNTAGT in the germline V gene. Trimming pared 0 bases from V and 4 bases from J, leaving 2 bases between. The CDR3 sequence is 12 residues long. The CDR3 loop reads CASSDSPDTQYF. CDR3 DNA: TGTGCCAGCAGTGACTCCCCAGATACGCAGTATTTT.

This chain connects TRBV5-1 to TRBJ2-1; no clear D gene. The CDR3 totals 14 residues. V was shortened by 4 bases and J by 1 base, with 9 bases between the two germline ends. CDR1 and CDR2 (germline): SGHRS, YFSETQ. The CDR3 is CASSKSTSYNEQFF. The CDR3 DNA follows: TGCGCCAGCAGCAAATCTACGTCCTACAATGAGCAGTTCTTC.

CDR3 nucleotides: TGCGCCAGCCAACCGTCCGTGGAACCCACCGGGGAGCTGTTTTTT. Its protein product is CASQPSVEPTGELFF. The chain employs TRBV5-1 and TRBJ2-2; D gene ambiguous. Per germline, CDR1 SGHRS and CDR2 YFSETQ. This CDR3 region has 15 residues. Between the trimmed V and J ends, which lost 7 bases and 4 bases, there was a span of 17 bases. The full variable domain, its missing parts supplied by reference TRBV5-1 and TRBJ2-2, is KAGVTQTPRYLIKTRGQQVTLSCSPISGHRSVSWYQQTPGQGLQFLFEYFSETQRNKGNFPGRFSGRQFSNSRSEMNVSTLELGDSALYLCASQPSVEPTGELFFGEGSRLTVL.

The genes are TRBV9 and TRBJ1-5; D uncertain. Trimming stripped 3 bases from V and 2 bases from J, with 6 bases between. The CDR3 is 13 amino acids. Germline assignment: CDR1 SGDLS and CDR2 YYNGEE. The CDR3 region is CASSGTGNQPQHF. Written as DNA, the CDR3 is TGTGCCAGCAGCGGCACCGGCAATCAGCCCCAGCATTTT.

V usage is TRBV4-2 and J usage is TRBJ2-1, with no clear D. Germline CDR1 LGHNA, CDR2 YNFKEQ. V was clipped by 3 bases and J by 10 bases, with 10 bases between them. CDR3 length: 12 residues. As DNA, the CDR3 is TGTGCCAGCAGCCAGATCGCAAACGAGCAGTTCTTC. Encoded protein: CASSQIANEQFF.